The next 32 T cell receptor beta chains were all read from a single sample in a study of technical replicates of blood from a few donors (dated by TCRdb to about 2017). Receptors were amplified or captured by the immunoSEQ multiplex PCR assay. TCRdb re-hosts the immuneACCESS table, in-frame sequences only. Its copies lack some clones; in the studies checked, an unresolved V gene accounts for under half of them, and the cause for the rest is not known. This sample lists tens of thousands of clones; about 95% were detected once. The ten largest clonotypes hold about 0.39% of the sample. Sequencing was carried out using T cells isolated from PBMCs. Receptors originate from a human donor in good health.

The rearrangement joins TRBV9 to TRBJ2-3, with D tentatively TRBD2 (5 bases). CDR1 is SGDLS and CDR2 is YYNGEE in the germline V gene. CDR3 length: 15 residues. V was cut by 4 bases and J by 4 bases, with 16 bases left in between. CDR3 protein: CASSPYEGIADTQYF. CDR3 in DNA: TGTGCCAGCAGCCCCTACGAGGGAATAGCAGATACGCAGTATTTT.

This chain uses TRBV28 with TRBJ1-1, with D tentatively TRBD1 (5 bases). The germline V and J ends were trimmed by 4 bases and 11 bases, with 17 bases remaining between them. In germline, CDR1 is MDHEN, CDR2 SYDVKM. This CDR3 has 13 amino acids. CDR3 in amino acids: CASSSPGVVSAFF. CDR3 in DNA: TGTGCCAGCAGTTCGCCGGGGGTCGTATCGGCTTTCTTT.

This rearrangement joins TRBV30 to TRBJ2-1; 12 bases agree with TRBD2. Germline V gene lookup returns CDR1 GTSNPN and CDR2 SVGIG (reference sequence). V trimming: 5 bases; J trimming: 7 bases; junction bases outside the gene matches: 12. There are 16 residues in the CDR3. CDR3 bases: TGTGCCTGGCGGCTAAGGACTAGCGGGATTGGGAATGAGCAGTTCTTC. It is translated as CAWRLRTSGIGNEQFF.

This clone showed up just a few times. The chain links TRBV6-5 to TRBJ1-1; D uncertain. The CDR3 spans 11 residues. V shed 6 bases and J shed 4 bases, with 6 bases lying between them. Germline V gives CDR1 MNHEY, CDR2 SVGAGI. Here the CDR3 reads CASSHGTEAFF. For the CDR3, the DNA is TGTGCCAGCAGCCACGGCACTGAAGCTTTCTTT.

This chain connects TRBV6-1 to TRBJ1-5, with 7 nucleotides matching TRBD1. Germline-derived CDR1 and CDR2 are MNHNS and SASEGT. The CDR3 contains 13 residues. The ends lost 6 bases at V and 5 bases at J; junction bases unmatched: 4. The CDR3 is CASRGTAHQPQHF. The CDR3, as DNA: TGTGCCAGCAGGGGGACAGCCCATCAGCCCCAGCATTTT.

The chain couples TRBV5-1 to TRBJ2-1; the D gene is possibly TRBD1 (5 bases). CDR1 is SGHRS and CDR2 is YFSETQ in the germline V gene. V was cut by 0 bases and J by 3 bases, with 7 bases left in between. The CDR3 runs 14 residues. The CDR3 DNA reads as TGCGCCAGCAGCTTGGCGCAGGGCTACAATGAGCAGTTCTTC. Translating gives CASSLAQGYNEQFF.

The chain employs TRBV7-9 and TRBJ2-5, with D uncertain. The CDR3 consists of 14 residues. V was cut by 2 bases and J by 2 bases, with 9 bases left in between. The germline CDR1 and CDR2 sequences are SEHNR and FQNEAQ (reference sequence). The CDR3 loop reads CASSLSPVQETQYF. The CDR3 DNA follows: TGTGCCAGCAGCTTAAGTCCGGTACAAGAGACCCAGTACTTC.

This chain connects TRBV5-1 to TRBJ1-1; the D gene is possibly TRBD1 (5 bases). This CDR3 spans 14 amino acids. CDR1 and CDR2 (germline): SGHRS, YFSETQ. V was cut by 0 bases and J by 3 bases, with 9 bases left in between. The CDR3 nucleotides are TGCGCCAGCAGCTTGGGCGGGGGGGACACTGAAGCTTTCTTT. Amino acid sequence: CASSLGGGDTEAFF.

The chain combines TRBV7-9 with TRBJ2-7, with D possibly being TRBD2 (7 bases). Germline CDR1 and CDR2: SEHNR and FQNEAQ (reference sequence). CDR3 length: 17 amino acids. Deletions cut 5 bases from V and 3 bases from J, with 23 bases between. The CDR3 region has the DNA TGTGCCAGCAGCCCCAGGGGAGGGGACCCCATTCTCTACGAGCAGTACTTC. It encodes CASSPRGGDPILYEQYF. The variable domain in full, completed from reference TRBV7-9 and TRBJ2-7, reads DTGVSQNPRHKITKRGQNVTFRCDPISEHNRLYWYRQTLGQGPEFLTYFQNEAQLEKSRLLSDRFSAERPKGSFSTLEIQRTEQGDSAMYLCASSPRGGDPILYEQYFGPGTRLTVT.

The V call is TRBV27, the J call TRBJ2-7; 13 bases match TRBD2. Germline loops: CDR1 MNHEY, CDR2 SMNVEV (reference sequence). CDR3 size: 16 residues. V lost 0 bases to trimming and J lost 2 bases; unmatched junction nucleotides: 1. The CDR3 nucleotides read TGTGCCAGCAGTTTATCTGGACTAGCGGGAGCCTACGAGCAGTACTTC. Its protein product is CASSLSGLAGAYEQYF.

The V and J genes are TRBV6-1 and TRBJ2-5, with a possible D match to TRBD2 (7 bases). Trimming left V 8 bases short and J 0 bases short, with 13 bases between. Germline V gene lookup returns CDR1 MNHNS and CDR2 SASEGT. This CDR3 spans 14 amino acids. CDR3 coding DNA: TGTGCCAGCGCGAGGGGGGGAGACCAAGAGACCCAGTACTTC. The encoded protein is CASARGGDQETQYF.

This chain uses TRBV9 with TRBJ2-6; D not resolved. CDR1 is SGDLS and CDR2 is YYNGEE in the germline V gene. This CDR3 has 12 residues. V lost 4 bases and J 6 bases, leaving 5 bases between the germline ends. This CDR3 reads CASSSSANVLTF. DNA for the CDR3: TGTGCCAGCAGCTCCTCGGCCAACGTCCTGACTTTC.

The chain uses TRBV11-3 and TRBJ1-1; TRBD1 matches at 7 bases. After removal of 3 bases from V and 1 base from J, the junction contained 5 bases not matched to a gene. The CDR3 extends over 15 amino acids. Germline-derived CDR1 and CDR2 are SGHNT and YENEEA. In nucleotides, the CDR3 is TGTGCCAGCAGCTTGGGGACAGCAGCGAACACTGAAGCTTTCTTT. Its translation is CASSLGTAANTEAFF.

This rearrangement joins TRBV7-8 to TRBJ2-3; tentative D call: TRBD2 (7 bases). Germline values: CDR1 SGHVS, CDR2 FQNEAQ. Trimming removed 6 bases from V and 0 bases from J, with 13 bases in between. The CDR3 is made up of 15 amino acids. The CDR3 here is CASRHREGSTDTQYF. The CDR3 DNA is TGTGCCAGCAGGCACAGGGAGGGTAGCACAGATACGCAGTATTTT. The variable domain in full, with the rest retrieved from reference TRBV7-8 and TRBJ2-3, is GAGVSQSPRYKVAKRGQDVALRCDPISGHVSLFWYQQALGQGPEFLTYFQNEAQLDKSGLPSDRFFAERPEGSVSTLKIQRTQQEDSAVYLCASRHREGSTDTQYFGPGTRLTVL.

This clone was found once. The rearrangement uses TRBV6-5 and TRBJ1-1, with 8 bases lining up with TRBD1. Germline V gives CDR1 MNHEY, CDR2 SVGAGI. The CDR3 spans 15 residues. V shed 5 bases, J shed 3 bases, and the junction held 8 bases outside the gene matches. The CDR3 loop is CASSNRQGLYTEAFF. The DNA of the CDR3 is TGTGCCAGCAGTAATCGACAGGGGCTTTACACTGAAGCTTTCTTT.

Here the CDR3 reads CASGQMRGVGYTF. CDR3 sequence (DNA): TGTGCCAGCGGCCAAATGCGGGGGGTCGGCTACACCTTC. V gene TRBV7-8 combines with J gene TRBJ1-2; D perhaps matches TRBD1 (5 bases). V lost 8 bases and J lost 8, with 18 bases in between. Germline CDR1 SGHVS, CDR2 FQNEAQ. The CDR3 extends over 13 amino acids.

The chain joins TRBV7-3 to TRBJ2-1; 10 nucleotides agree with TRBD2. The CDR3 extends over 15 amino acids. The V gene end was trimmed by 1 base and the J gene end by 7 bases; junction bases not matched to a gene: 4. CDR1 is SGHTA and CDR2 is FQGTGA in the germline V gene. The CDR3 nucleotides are TGTGCCAGCAGCTTAATGACTAGCGGGTATAATGAGCAGTTCTTC. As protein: CASSLMTSGYNEQFF.

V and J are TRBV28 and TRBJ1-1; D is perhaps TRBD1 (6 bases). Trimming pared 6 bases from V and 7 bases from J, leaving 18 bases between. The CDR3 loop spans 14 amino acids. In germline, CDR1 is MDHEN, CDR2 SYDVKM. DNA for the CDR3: TGTGCCAGCAGCGCCGGGACAAAATATGGTGAAGCTTTCTTT. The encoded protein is CASSAGTKYGEAFF. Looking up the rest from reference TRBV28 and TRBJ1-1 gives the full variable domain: DVKVTQSSRYLVKRTGEKVFLECVQDMDHENMFWYRQDPGLGLRLIYFSYDVKMKEKGDIPEGYSVSREKKERFSLILESASTNQTSMYLCASSAGTKYGEAFFGQGTRLTVV.

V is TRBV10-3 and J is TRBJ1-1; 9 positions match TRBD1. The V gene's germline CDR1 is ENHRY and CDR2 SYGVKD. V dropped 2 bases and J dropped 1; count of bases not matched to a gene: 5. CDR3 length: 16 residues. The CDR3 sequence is CAISEGGDRENTEAFF. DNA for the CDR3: TGTGCCATCAGTGAGGGGGGGGACAGGGAGAACACTGAAGCTTTCTTT.

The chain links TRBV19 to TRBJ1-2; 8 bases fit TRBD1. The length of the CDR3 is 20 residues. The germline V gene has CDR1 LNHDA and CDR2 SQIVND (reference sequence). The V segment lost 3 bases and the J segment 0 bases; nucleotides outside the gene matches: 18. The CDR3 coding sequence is TGTGCCAGTAGTATTATCAGGACAGGGTCTGGCGCTTCGGCTAACTATGGCTACACCTTC. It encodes CASSIIRTGSGASANYGYTF. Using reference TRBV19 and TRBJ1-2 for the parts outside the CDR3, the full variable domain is DGGITQSPKYLFRKEGQNVTLSCEQNLNHDAMYWYRQDPGQGLRLIYYSQIVNDFQKGDIAEGYSVSREKKESFPLTVTSAQKNPTAFYLCASSIIRTGSGASANYGYTFGSGTRLTVV.

The DNA of the CDR3 is TGTGCCAGCATGATAGGGACAGGGACCTACGAGCAGTACTTC. This codes for CASMIGTGTYEQYF. The rearrangement links TRBV6-1 to TRBJ2-7; 9 bases match TRBD1. Germline assignment: CDR1 MNHNS and CDR2 SASEGT. CDR3 length: 14 residues. The ends lost 7 bases at V and 2 bases at J; junction bases unmatched: 6.

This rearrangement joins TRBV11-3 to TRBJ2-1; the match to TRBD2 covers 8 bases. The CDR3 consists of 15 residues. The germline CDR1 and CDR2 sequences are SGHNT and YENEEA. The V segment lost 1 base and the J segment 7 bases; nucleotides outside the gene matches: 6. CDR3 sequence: CASSLVGASGNEQFF. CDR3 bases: TGTGCCAGCAGCTTAGTAGGCGCTAGCGGGAATGAGCAGTTCTTC.

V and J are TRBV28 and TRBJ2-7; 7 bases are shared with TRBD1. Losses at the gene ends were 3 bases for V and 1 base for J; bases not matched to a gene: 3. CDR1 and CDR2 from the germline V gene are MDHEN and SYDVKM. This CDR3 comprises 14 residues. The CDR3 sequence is CASSLSGGSYEQYF. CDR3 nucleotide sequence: TGTGCCAGCAGTTTGTCAGGGGGATCCTACGAGCAGTACTTC.

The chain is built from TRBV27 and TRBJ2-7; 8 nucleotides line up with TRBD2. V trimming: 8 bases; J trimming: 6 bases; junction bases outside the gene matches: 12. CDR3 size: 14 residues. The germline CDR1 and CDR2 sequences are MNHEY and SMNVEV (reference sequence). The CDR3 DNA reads TGTGCCAGCTCATTACAGCGGGAGTTAGCCGAGCAGTACTTC. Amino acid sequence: CASSLQRELAEQYF.

The CDR3, as DNA: TGCAGCGCCCACCTCGCAGGCACAGATACGCAGTATTTT. This sequence encodes CSAHLAGTDTQYF. The chain uses TRBV29-1 and TRBJ2-3; the D is unclear. Germline lookup yields CDR1 SQVTM and CDR2 ANQGSEA. Deletions cut 7 bases from V and 1 base from J, with 12 bases between. This CDR3 is built from 13 residues.

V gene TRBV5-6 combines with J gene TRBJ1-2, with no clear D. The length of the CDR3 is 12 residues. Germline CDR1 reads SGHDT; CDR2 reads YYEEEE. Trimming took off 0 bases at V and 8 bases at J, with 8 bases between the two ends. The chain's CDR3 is CASSLVISGYTF. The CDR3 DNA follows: TGTGCCAGCAGCTTGGTTATTTCGGGCTACACCTTC.

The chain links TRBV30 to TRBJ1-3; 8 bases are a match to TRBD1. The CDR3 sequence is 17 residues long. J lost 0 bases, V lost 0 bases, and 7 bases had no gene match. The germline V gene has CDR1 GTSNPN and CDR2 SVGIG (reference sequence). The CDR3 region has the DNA TGTGCCTGGAGTGTCCAGGGGGCTTCCCCCTCTGGAAACACCATATATTTT. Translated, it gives CAWSVQGASPSGNTIYF.

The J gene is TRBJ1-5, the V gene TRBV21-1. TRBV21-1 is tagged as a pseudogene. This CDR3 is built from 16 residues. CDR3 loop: CASTPRGTESNQPQHF. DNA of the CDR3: TGTGCCAGCACCCCCCGGGGGACTGAAAGCAATCAGCCCCAGCATTTT.

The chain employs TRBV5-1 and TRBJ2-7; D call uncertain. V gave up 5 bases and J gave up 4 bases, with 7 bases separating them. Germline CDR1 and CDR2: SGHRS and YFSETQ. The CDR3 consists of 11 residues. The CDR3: CASRGLYEQYF. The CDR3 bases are TGCGCCAGCAGGGGCCTATACGAGCAGTACTTC.

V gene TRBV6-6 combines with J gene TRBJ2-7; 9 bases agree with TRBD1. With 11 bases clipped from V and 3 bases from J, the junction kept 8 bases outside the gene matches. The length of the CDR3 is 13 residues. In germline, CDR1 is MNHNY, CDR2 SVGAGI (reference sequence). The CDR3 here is CAGALGQGYEQYF. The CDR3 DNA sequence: TGTGCCGGTGCTTTGGGACAGGGCTACGAGCAGTACTTC.

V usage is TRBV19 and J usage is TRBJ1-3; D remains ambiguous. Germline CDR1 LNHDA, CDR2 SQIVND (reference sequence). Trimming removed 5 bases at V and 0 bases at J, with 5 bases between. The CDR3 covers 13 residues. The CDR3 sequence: CASSEASGNTIYF. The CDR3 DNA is TGTGCCAGTAGTGAGGCCTCTGGAAACACCATATATTTT.

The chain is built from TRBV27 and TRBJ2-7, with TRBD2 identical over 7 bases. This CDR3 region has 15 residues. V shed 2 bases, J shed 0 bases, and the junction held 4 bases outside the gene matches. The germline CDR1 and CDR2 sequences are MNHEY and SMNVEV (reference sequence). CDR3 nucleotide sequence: TGTGCCAGCAGTTTAAGAGGACTAGTCTCCTACGAGCAGTACTTC. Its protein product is CASSLRGLVSYEQYF.